This entry features one T cell receptor (beta chain) sequence. This record comes from a study of OX40 agonist ivuxolimab in advanced cancers. TCRdb's table, derived via immunoSEQ multiplex PCR, lists solely in-frame clones and lacks some. This table has some 76,000 clones, approximately 89% appearing once. The CDR3 sequence is 16 residues long. The germline V gene encodes CDR1 SGHVS and CDR2 FQNEAQ. V gave up 1 base and J gave up 4 bases, with 14 bases separating them. The investigators sampled blood at baseline, at cycle 4 day 1, and at cycle 7 day 1. Sequenced material: CD4+ or CD8+ T cells sorted from blood, taken in a trial of the OX40 agonist ivuxolimab. The clonotype comes from an adult with an advanced solid tumor such as melanoma, head and neck, liver or kidney cancer. This chain joins TRBV7-8 and TRBJ1-5; D might be TRBD1 (6 bases). Here the CDR3 DNA reads TGTGCCAGCAGCTTAGAAGGGGGACACTTTAATCAGCCCCAGCATTTT. Residues: CASSLEGGHFNQPQHF.